This T cell receptor (beta chain) was identified in a study of beta chain features in type 1 diabetes. The isolated RNA, all of it, was reverse transcribed, so expressed TCRB transcripts were what got sequenced. Profiled with immunoSEQ multiplex PCR; TCRdb holds only in-frame clones, not every one. The data contain under 400,000 clones, 12% to 15% of them seen just once; the ten biggest clones take up 5.5% to 7.5%. Study outcomes and limitations: A potential influence of HLA type upon TCRB rearrangement remained unresolved herein. The study found fewer insertions and more deletions at VDJ junctions in type 1 diabetes patients.

The germline CDR1 and CDR2 sequences are SGHVS and FQNEAQ. V lost 1 base, J lost 4 bases, and 8 bases lay in between. The CDR3 totals 13 residues. Comment on this clone: The antigen is undetermined. Other DNA sequences from this sample encode an identical CDR3 as well.

The TCR comes from a young man in good health. This rearrangement joins TRBV7-8 to TRBJ2-7; the D gene is possibly TRBD2 (5 bases). Sample: central memory CD4+ T cells from blood. This CDR3 reads CASSLGPGYEQYV. The DNA of the CDR3 is TGTGCCAGCAGCTTAGGTCCGGGGTACGAGCAGTACGTC.